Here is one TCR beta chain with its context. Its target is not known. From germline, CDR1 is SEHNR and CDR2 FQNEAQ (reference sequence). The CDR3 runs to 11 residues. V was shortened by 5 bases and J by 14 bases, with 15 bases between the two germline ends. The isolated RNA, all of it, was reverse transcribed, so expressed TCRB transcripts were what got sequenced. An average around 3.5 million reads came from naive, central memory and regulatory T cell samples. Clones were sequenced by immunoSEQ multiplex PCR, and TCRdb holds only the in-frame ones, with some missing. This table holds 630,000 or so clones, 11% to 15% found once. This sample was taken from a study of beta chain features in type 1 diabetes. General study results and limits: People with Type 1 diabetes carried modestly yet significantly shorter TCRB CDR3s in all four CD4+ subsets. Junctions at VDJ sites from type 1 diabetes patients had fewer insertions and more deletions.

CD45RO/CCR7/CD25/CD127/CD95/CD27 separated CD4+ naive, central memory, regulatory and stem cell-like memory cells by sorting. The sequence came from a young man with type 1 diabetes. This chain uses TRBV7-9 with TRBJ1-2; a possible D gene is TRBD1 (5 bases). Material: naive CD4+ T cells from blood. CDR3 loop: CASSRDRLDTF. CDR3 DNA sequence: TGTGCCAGCAGCCGGGACCGTCTGGATACCTTC.